The text below deals with one T cell receptor beta chain. V was pared by 3 bases and J by 4 bases, with 5 bases of the junction left unmatched. The CDR3 has 15 amino acids. Germline V gene sequence: CDR1 GTSNPN, CDR2 SVGIG (reference sequence). The data belong to a study of blood T cell repertoires in COVID-19. Study summary: Donors in the United States, Italy and Spain gave samples during acute or convalescent COVID-19. T cells, B-cell-depleted T cells, or PBMCs provided the cDNA or gDNA that served as material.

Sequencing was performed with immunoSEQ multiplex PCR; in TCRdb, only in-frame clones are kept and a portion is missing. The table lists 250,000 to 350,000 clones, around 85% of them singletons, with about 4.3% in the top ten. This receptor was obtained from a woman in her twenties or thirties who had recovered from COVID-19. The sample taken for sequencing was PBMCs or T cells enriched from blood (not recorded which). The rearrangement uses TRBV30 and TRBJ2-1; 11 positions agree with TRBD2. CDR3 sequence: CAWSRLAGNYNEQFF. CDR3 bases: TGTGCCTGGAGCCGACTAGCGGGAAATTACAATGAGCAGTTCTTC.